This entry concerns a single T cell receptor (beta chain). Its specificity is unknown. The CDR3 covers 14 residues. Germline CDR1 SGHRS, CDR2 YFSETQ. Deletions cut 4 bases from V and 4 bases from J, with 14 bases between. This specimen belongs to a study of Ad26.COV2.S vaccination and SARS-CoV-2 variants. Study-level findings and limits: The breadth of spike-specific CD8+ and CD4+ T cell responses after vaccination was reportedly substantial. People who got the vaccine or the placebo had similar non-spike TCR breadth. Analyses that measured TCR breadth and depth may have underestimated total T cell responses.

Produced via immunoSEQ multiplex PCR; TCRdb's table is partial and in-frame only. Found here are about 6,800 clones, less than 90% of them singletons; the top ten hold 25% to 35%. V usage is TRBV5-1 and J usage is TRBJ1-2; perhaps TRBD1 as D (5 bases). The receptor comes from a human donor who had recovered from COVID-19. The material sequenced was peripheral blood, taken after recovery from COVID-19. The CDR3 DNA reads as TGCGCCAGCAGCCTGATGGGGGAGTCCTATGGCTACACCTTC. This encodes CASSLMGESYGYTF.